This T cell receptor beta chain was identified in a study of prognosis after radiotherapy for stage I lung cancer. The V gene's germline CDR1 is KGHSH and CDR2 LQKENI. V lost 1 base and J lost 4, with 11 bases in between. The CDR3 runs to 15 residues. This clonotype was observed at least ten times. Genomic DNA was subjected to two-round multiplex PCR for amplification of TCR beta CDR3. Primers (each specific to one TRBV or TRBJ gene) were used in first-round PCR. Each CDR3 protein is one row after TCRdb ran MiXCR on the multiplex PCR reads. The repertoire consists of 25,000 to 35,000 distinct CDR3 sequences, with about 30% occurring once and the leading ten covering roughly a third.

This receptor was identified in a donor over 45 with non-small cell lung cancer. Sequenced material: PBMCs, taken before or after stereotactic body radiation therapy (not recorded which). The chain is built from TRBV18 and TRBJ2-1; maybe TRBD2 (5 bases). In DNA form, the CDR3 reads TGTGCCAGCTCACCACGTGGGAGAAGGTACAATGAGCAGTTCTTC. Translated, it gives CASSPRGRRYNEQFF.